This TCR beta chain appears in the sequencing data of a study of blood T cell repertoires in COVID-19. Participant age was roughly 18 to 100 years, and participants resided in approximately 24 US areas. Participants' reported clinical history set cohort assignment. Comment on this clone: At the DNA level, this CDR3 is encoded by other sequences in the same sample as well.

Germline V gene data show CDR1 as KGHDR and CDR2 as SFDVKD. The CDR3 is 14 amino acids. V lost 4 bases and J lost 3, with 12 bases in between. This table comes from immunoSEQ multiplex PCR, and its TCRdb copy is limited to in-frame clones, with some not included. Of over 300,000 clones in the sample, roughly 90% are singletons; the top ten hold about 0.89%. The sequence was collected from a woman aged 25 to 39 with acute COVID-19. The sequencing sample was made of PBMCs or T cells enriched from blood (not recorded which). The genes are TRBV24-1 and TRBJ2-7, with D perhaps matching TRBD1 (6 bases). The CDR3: CATSEGGRGYEQYF. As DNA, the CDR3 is TGTGCCACCAGTGAAGGGGGAAGGGGCTACGAGCAGTACTTC.